Listed here are 7 T cell receptor beta chains from one sample, sequenced in a study of early T cells in non-severe SARS-CoV-2 infection (dated by TCRdb to the early 2020s). The library relied on 5' RACE. Sequencing instrument: NextSeq 500. TCRdb ran its own pipeline on the public reads, namely fastp trimming at Q25 and MiXCR clone calling, and kept in-frame beta chains. Identical CDR3 protein sequences are pooled into one entry, listed with their most common genes and DNA. Within this sample are more than 65,000 distinct CDR3 sequences, with more than 12% of them counted one time only. Clones ranked in the top ten supply 3% to 5% of the sample. The material was whole blood, obtained at baseline. All receptors come from an adult who was a healthcare worker with PCR-confirmed SARS-CoV-2 infection or an uninfected control (not recorded which).

The genes are TRBV5-1 and TRBJ2-3; D unresolved. Trimming pared 3 bases from V and 0 bases from J, leaving 17 bases between. This CDR3 contains 17 residues. CDR1 and CDR2 (germline): SGHRS, YFSETQ. For the CDR3, the DNA is TGCGCCAGCAGCTCCTCCCACGGCTCATCTAGCACAGATACGCAGTATTTT. As protein: CASSSSHGSSSTDTQYF.

Worth noting for this clonotype: At one end, the junction sequence differs from germline, possibly due to a read error. This rearrangement joins TRBV14 to TRBJ1-2, with D perhaps matching TRBD1 (5 bases). Germline V gene lookup returns CDR1 SGHDN and CDR2 FVKESK. The CDR3 consists of 16 residues. CDR3 loop: CVSSQDSQQANYGYTF. The CDR3 DNA reads as TGTGTCAGCAGCCAAGATTCCCAACAGGCTAACTATGGCTACACCTTC. The entire variable domain, with the rest obtained from reference TRBV14 and TRBJ1-2, is as follows: EAGVTQFPSHSVIEKGQTVTLRCDPISGHDNLYWYRRVMGKEIKFLLHFVKESKQDESGMPNNRFLAERTGGTYSTLKVQPAELEDSGVYFCVSSQDSQQANYGYTFGSGTRLTVV.

For this clonotype: A much bigger clone sits one base away, suggesting this may be a read error. The chain recombines TRBV5-4 with TRBJ2-3; D not certain. Germline-derived CDR1 and CDR2 are SGHNT and YYREEE (reference sequence). The CDR3 runs 12 residues. Trimming shortened V by 1 base and J by 6 bases, and 6 bases separated the two germline ends. CDR3 region: CASSLYADTQYF. The CDR3 DNA reads TGTGCCAGCAGCTTGTATGCGGATACGCAGTATTTT.

In its sample, this clonotype was seen a few times. The rearrangement links TRBV7-9 to TRBJ2-1; 9 nucleotides agree with TRBD2. CDR3 length: 14 amino acids. Per the germline V gene, CDR1 is SEHNR and CDR2 is FQNEAQ (reference sequence). With 4 bases clipped from V and 6 bases from J, the junction kept 4 bases outside the gene matches. The CDR3 nucleotides are TGTGCCAGCAGCTATGTAGCGGGAGTCAATGAGCAGTTCTTC. Its translation is CASSYVAGVNEQFF.

The sample holds many counts of this clonotype. CDR3 loop: CASSSGQGAGGELFF. The CDR3 DNA follows: TGTGCCAGCAGTTCCGGACAGGGGGCAGGCGGGGAGCTGTTTTTT. This chain connects TRBV6-2 or TRBV6-3 to TRBJ2-2; 11 bases are shared with TRBD1. V trimming: 4 bases; J trimming: 7 bases; junction bases outside the gene matches: 5. This CDR3 is built from 15 residues. The germline CDR1 and CDR2 sequences are MNHEY and SVGEGT.

The gene calls are TRBV20-1 and TRBJ2-2; the D is unclear. Trimming took off 8 bases at V and 3 bases at J, with 10 bases between the two ends. This CDR3 comprises 12 residues. Germline V CDR1 and CDR2: DFQATT, SNEGSKA (reference sequence). The DNA for the CDR3 is TGCAGTTCTGAATTGGACACCGGGGAGCTGTTTTTT. Amino acid sequence: CSSELDTGELFF.

This clonotype was detected ten times or more. J is TRBJ1-5 and V is TRBV6-1; TRBD1 agrees at 9 bases. The V and J ends lost 6 bases and 5 bases, in that order; junction bases with no gene match: 8. CDR1 and CDR2 from the germline V gene are MNHNS and SASEGT. This CDR3 is built from 15 residues. In nucleotides, the CDR3 is TGTGCCAGCAGGCCGAATCGGGACAGGGATCAGCCCCAGCATTTT. Its protein product is CASRPNRDRDQPQHF.